This T cell receptor beta chain is from a study of blood T cell repertoires in COVID-19. Turning to the study itself: Whether acute or convalescent, the COVID-19 samples came from the United States, Italy and Spain. In each case, the material was cDNA or gDNA derived from T cells, B-cell-depleted T cells, or PBMCs.

Study processing details: Amplification from reference gene primers served as the basis for estimated nucleated cell counts. Measured with immunoSEQ multiplex PCR; TCRdb has only the in-frame clones, and not every one. The V and J calls and clone size come from that table; D and trimming were worked out from the DNA. This sample has hundreds of thousands of clones, with about 73% found just once. CDR1 is MGHRA, CDR2 YSYEKL, per germline. This CDR3 has 14 residues. Germline trimming cut 5 bases from V and 4 bases from J; bases unmatched to any gene: 7. This clone turned up a few times. The specimen sequenced was peripheral blood. The sequence was obtained from a woman of 80 years or more with acute or convalescent COVID-19. The genes are TRBV4-1 and TRBJ2-7; 8 bases fit TRBD1. CDR3 nucleotides: TGCGCCAGCAGCAGACAGGGGCTGGGATACGAGCAGTACTTC. Translated: CASSRQGLGYEQYF.